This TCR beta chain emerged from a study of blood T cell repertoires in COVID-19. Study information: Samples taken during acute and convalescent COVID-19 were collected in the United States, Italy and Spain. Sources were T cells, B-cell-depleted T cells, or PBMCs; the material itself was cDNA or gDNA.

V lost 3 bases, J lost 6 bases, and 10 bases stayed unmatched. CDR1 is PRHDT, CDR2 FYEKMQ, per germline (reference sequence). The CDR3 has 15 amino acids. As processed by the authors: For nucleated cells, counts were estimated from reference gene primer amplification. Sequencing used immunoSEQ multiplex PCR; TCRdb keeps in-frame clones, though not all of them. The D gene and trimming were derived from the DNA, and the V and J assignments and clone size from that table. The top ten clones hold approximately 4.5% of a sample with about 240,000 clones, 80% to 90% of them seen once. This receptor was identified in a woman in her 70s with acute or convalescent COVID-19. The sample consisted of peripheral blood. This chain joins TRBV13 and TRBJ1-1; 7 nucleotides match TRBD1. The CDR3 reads CASSFELQGRSEAFF. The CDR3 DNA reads TGTGCCAGCAGCTTTGAACTACAGGGGCGCTCTGAAGCTTTCTTT.